The rows below give T cell receptor beta chains drawn from one sample of a study of blood T cell repertoires in COVID-19. Assay: immunoSEQ multiplex PCR; the TCRdb copy retains only in-frame clones and omits some. The data hold roughly 250,000 clones, with roughly four fifths observed a single time. Material: PBMCs or T cells enriched from blood (not recorded which). These receptors were collected from a woman aged 40-49 years who had been exposed to COVID-19. Each CDR3 is given with its conserved first and last residue. D genes are given only for firm matches. For some rows the clone size is stated as once, few or many, or as a class when expanded; others skip it.

J gene	clone size	D gene	V gene	CDR3 protein	CDR3 DNA
TRBJ2-2	.	.	TRBV5-4	CASRLDRKDTGELFF	TGTGCCAGCAGATTAGACAGGAAGGACACCGGGGAGCTGTTTTTT
TRBJ2-1	.	TRBD2	TRBV3-1/TRBV3-2	CASSNRDYLYNEQFF	TGTGCCAGCAGCAACCGGGACTACCTCTACAATGAGCAGTTCTTC
TRBJ1-2	.	.	TRBV7-2	CASSFQGGYTF	TGTGCCAGCAGCTTCCAGGGGGGCTACACCTTC
TRBJ1-2	.	TRBD1	TRBV24-1	CATSQTGYGYTF	TGTGCCACCAGCCAGACAGGGTATGGCTACACCTTC
TRBJ1-6	once	.	TRBV7-9	CAGSGMGYSPLHF	TGTGCCGGGTCCGGGATGGGATACTCACCCCTCCACTTT
TRBJ2-3	.	.	TRBV13	CASSYTGPGTDTQYF	TGTGCCAGCAGCTACACCGGTCCGGGGACAGATACGCAGTATTTT
TRBJ1-6	.	TRBD1	TRBV19	CASRAQGGDNSPLHF	TGTGCCAGTAGAGCCCAGGGGGGCGATAATTCACCCCTCCACTTT
TRBJ2-3	.	.	TRBV5-4	CASSLDQGMGTDTQYF	TGTGCCAGCAGCTTGGACCAGGGAATGGGCACAGATACGCAGTATTTT
TRBJ2-7	.	TRBD1	TRBV29-1	CSVESGWKGAFPEQYF	TGCAGCGTTGAGTCGGGTTGGAAGGGGGCCTTCCCCGAGCAGTACTTC
TRBJ2-3	.	.	TRBV27	CASSLWAFTDTQYF	TGTGCCAGCAGTTTATGGGCCTTCACAGATACGCAGTATTTT
TRBJ2-2	.	.	TRBV7-9	CASSHPGGSGGELFF	TGTGCCAGCAGCCACCCCGGGGGTTCGGGCGGGGAGCTGTTTTTT
TRBJ2-3	.	TRBD2	TRBV11-2	CASSRGLATDTQYF	TGTGCCAGCAGCCGGGGACTAGCTACAGATACGCAGTATTTT
TRBJ2-1	.	TRBD1	TRBV4-2	CASSEGQGEYEQFF	TGTGCCAGCAGCGAAGGACAGGGGGAGTATGAGCAGTTCTTC
TRBJ1-5	once	.	TRBV6-5	CASQKSGGQPQHF	TGTGCCAGCCAAAAGTCGGGAGGGCAGCCCCAGCATTTT
TRBJ2-7	few	TRBD1	TRBV24-1	CATSDFGTGGRKYF	TGTGCCACCAGTGATTTTGGGACAGGGGGCCGAAAGTACTTC
TRBJ2-3	many	.	TRBV2	CASRRGGGTDTQYF	TGTGCCAGCAGAAGGGGGGGCGGCACAGATACGCAGTATTTT
TRBJ1-1	few	.	TRBV7-2	CASSPSGAVHEAFF	TGTGCCAGCAGCCCCAGTGGGGCGGTGCATGAAGCTTTCTTT
TRBJ1-1	.	.	TRBV7-6	CASSLTVMNTEAFF	TGTGCCAGCAGCTTAACAGTTATGAACACTGAAGCTTTCTTT
TRBJ2-1	.	TRBD2	TRBV7-7	CASSLFNSGDNNEQFF	TGTGCCAGCAGCTTATTTAATAGCGGGGACAACAATGAGCAGTTCTTC
TRBJ1-5	.	.	TRBV19	CASSIVGGNQPQHF	TGTGCCAGTAGTATAGTGGGGGGGAATCAGCCCCAGCATTTT
TRBJ2-3	.	TRBD1	TRBV27	CASRPRHRGWADTQYF	TGTGCCAGCAGACCTCGCCACAGGGGGTGGGCAGATACGCAGTATTTT
TRBJ2-1	.	TRBD2	TRBV27	CASLRPGTSGDRGNEQFF	TGTGCCAGTCTGAGACCCGGGACTAGCGGGGACAGGGGAAATGAGCAGTTCTTC
TRBJ2-7	once	.	TRBV18	CASSPGSYEQYF	TGTGCCAGCTCACCAGGCTCTTACGAGCAGTACTTC
TRBJ1-1	.	TRBD1	TRBV28	CASNPGQGEGTEAFF	TGTGCCAGCAACCCGGGACAGGGAGAGGGCACTGAAGCTTTCTTT
TRBJ2-7	.	.	TRBV29-1	CSVSEQDSYEQYF	TGCAGCGTAAGTGAACAGGATTCCTACGAGCAGTACTTC
TRBJ2-3	.	.	TRBV28	CASTEGGSSDTQYF	TGTGCCAGCACCGAGGGGGGGTCCTCGGATACGCAGTATTTT
TRBJ1-6	.	TRBD1	TRBV19	CASSIAGGNSPLHF	TGTGCCAGTAGTATCGCAGGGGGCAATTCACCCCTCCACTTT
TRBJ2-7	.	.	TRBV27	CASALRQGLSYEQYF	TGTGCCAGCGCCTTGCGGCAGGGCCTTTCCTACGAGCAGTACTTC
TRBJ2-1	.	.	TRBV2	CASSERGTASLRQFF	TGTGCCAGCAGTGAAAGGGGGACGGCTTCTTTACGGCAGTTCTTC
TRBJ1-3	.	.	TRBV18	CASSPEANTIYF	TGTGCCAGCTCACCGGAGGCAAACACCATATATTTT
TRBJ1-1	.	TRBD1	TRBV5-8	CASSLGAGGTTEAFF	TGTGCCAGCAGCTTGGGGGCAGGGGGGACCACTGAAGCTTTCTTT
TRBJ2-2	.	.	TRBV5-4	CASSFGGQNTGELFF	TGTGCCAGCAGCTTTGGTGGACAGAACACCGGGGAGCTGTTTTTT
TRBJ2-2	few	.	TRBV3-1/TRBV3-2	CAKRSGELFF	TGTGCCAAGAGATCCGGGGAGCTGTTTTTT
TRBJ2-1	.	.	TRBV21-1	CASSKDRASGGNLLRNEQFF	TGTGCCAGCAGCAAAGATCGGGCTAGCGGGGGGAATCTACTTAGGAATGAGCAGTTCTTC
TRBJ1-6	.	.	TRBV30	CAWTLGNSPLHF	TGTGCCTGGACTCTTGGCAATTCACCCCTCCACTTT
TRBJ2-7	.	.	TRBV13	CASSPGPAGAFGEQYF	TGTGCCAGCAGCCCCGGGCCCGCGGGGGCCTTCGGCGAGCAGTACTTC
TRBJ2-2	.	TRBD1	TRBV18	CASSPPRTGNTGELFF	TGTGCCAGCTCACCCCCCAGGACAGGGAACACCGGGGAGCTGTTTTTT
TRBJ1-6	.	.	TRBV18	CASSPRRDTNSPLHF	TGTGCCAGCTCACCACGCCGGGACACCAATTCACCCCTCCACTTT
TRBJ1-6	.	.	TRBV12-3/TRBV12-4	CASSLAGNSPLHF	TGTGCCAGCAGTTTAGCCGGTAATTCACCCCTCCACTTT
TRBJ2-7	.	.	TRBV5-5	CASSTGAVNMYEQYF	TGTGCCAGCAGCACTGGGGCCGTGAACATGTACGAGCAGTACTTC
TRBJ2-2	.	TRBD2	TRBV4-3	CASSSSGENTGELFF	TGCGCCAGCAGCTCTAGCGGGGAAAACACCGGGGAGCTGTTTTTT
TRBJ1-2	.	TRBD1	TRBV27	CASSQTGDPPGYTF	TGTGCCAGCAGTCAGACAGGGGATCCCCCCGGCTACACCTTC
TRBJ1-5	once	.	TRBV2	CASNLGRGGDQPQHF	TGTGCCAGCAACCTCGGTAGGGGAGGCGATCAGCCCCAGCATTTT
TRBJ2-1	.	TRBD2	TRBV7-8	CASSLARAGPLGNEQFF	TGTGCCAGCAGCTTAGCTCGAGCGGGACCCCTGGGGAATGAGCAGTTCTTC
TRBJ1-4	.	.	TRBV25-1	CASSETRQATNEKLFF	TGTGCCAGCAGTGAGACCAGACAGGCAACTAATGAAAAACTGTTTTTT
TRBJ1-1	many	TRBD1	TRBV6-5	CASSPRGRNTEAFF	TGTGCCAGCAGTCCAAGGGGGCGAAACACTGAAGCTTTCTTT
TRBJ2-7	.	.	TRBV18	CASSPTQGLAYEQYF	TGTGCCAGCTCACCAACGCAGGGCTTAGCCTACGAGCAGTACTTC
TRBJ1-4	.	.	TRBV10-3	CAISGSPGDNEKLFF	TGTGCCATCAGTGGTTCCCCAGGGGATAATGAAAAACTGTTTTTT
TRBJ2-7	once	TRBD1	TRBV7-2	CASSLVWTGDYEQYF	TGTGCCAGCAGCTTAGTTTGGACAGGGGATTACGAGCAGTACTTC
TRBJ2-1	.	.	TRBV29-1	CSVELAGWTEYEQFF	TGCAGCGTTGAATTGGCGGGGTGGACTGAATATGAGCAGTTCTTC
TRBJ1-2	.	.	TRBV29-1	CSTDGSDGYTF	TGCAGCACGGATGGTAGCGATGGCTACACCTTC
TRBJ1-2	.	.	TRBV7-6	CASSLTRVGYGYTF	TGTGCCAGCAGCTTAACCAGGGTCGGCTATGGCTACACCTTC
TRBJ1-1	.	.	TRBV21-1	CASSRSRGYCEAFF	TGTGCCAGCAGCCGGAGCAGGGGGTACTGTGAAGCTTTCTTT